This TCR beta chain originates from a study of blood T cell repertoires in COVID-19. Across the whole study: Acute and convalescent COVID-19 samples came from the United States, Italy and Spain. From T cells, B-cell-depleted T cells, or PBMCs came the material, which was cDNA or gDNA.

Repertoires were generated with immunoSEQ multiplex PCR, while TCRdb's copy carries only in-frame clones and drops some. The sample shows some 120,000 clones, 70% to 90% of them seen only once. V lost 1 base and J lost 2, with 9 bases in between. Germline assignment: CDR1 MGHDK and CDR2 SYGVNS. The CDR3 is made up of 14 amino acids. This clone was observed a single time. The chain employs TRBV25-1 and TRBJ2-7; D ambiguous. The receptor was derived from a human donor in a cohort sampled during active COVID-19. The sequenced sample consisted of peripheral blood. CDR3 sequence reads: CASSEFGHTYEQYF. The CDR3 DNA sequence: TGTGCCAGCAGTGAATTTGGGCATACCTACGAGCAGTACTTC.